These 5 T cell receptor beta chains originate from one sample sequenced in a study of blood T cell repertoires in COVID-19. TCRdb's table, derived via immunoSEQ multiplex PCR, lists solely in-frame clones and lacks some. The sample contains approximately 400,000 clones, 81% of which appear only once. The sample consisted of peripheral blood. The receptors stem from a human donor with acute or convalescent COVID-19. The donor label of this sample is uncertain.

This rearrangement joins TRBV10-3 to TRBJ2-7; the match to TRBD2 covers 7 bases. V was clipped by 3 bases and J by 3 bases; unmatched bases: 11. CDR1 ENHRY and CDR2 SYGVKD come from the germline V gene. The CDR3 consists of 16 residues. CDR3 DNA: TGTGCCATCAGTGACATGTTAGGGCGGACTAGCTACGAGCAGTACTTC. Encoded protein: CAISDMLGRTSYEQYF.

The chain is built from TRBV20-1 and TRBJ1-1, with a weak D call TRBD1 (5 bases). Deletions cut 4 bases from V and 6 bases from J, with 9 bases between. This CDR3 contains 11 residues. From germline, CDR1 is DFQATT and CDR2 SNEGSKA (reference sequence). CDR3 nucleotides: TGCAGTGCTACGGGGGGAGCTGAAGCTTTCTTT. It yields the protein CSATGGAEAFF.

This chain links TRBV5-1 with TRBJ2-5, with D perhaps matching TRBD2 (6 bases). This CDR3 is 16 amino acids long. The ends were cut back, 7 bases at V and 4 bases at J, with 23 bases in the middle. In germline, CDR1 is SGHRS, CDR2 YFSETQ. CDR3 in amino acids: CASGYRGDVAGETQYF. DNA of the CDR3: TGCGCCAGCGGTTACCGCGGGGATGTGGCGGGAGAGACCCAGTACTTC.

The genes are TRBV6-1 and TRBJ1-3; D possibly corresponds to TRBD1 (5 bases). The germline V gene encodes CDR1 MNHNS and CDR2 SASEGT. This CDR3 region has 15 residues. The V end was cut by 0 bases, the J end by 4 bases, with 10 bases between. The CDR3 coding sequence is TGTGCCAGCAGTGAAGCTCAGGGATCCGGAAACACCATATATTTT. It yields the protein CASSEAQGSGNTIYF.

The gene calls are TRBV19 and TRBJ2-1, with D possibly matching TRBD1 (5 bases). The CDR3 sequence is 15 residues long. Germline assignment: CDR1 LNHDA and CDR2 SQIVND (reference sequence). Trimming took off 6 bases at V and 2 bases at J, with 14 bases between the two ends. The CDR3 reads CASRPMTVPYNEQFF. The CDR3 bases are TGTGCCAGTAGACCGATGACAGTCCCCTACAATGAGCAGTTCTTC. Drawing the rest from reference TRBV19 and TRBJ2-1, the complete variable domain is DGGITQSPKYLFRKEGQNVTLSCEQNLNHDAMYWYRQDPGQGLRLIYYSQIVNDFQKGDIAEGYSVSREKKESFPLTVTSAQKNPTAFYLCASRPMTVPYNEQFFGPGTRLTVL.